The clone carrying this TCR beta chain was detected only a few times. This record comes from a study of T-cell reconstitution after alpha-beta-depleted transplantation in children. This CDR3 comprises 16 residues. V lost 5 bases, J lost 5 bases, and 6 bases stayed unmatched. CDR1 is KGHDR and CDR2 is SFDVKD in the germline V gene. Unique molecular identifiers were used in preparing the TCRbeta library. TCRdb reanalysed the PCR reads using MiXCR and keeps one entry per CDR3 protein. The sample includes 490,000 or so distinct CDR3 sequences, roughly an eighth of them seen just once. Sequenced material: PBMCs from the stem cell graft donor, taken from the stem cell graft. The chain employs TRBV24-1 and TRBJ2-2; 11 positions match TRBD2. The clonotype originates from a human donor who donated a stem cell graft to a child with combined immunodeficiency. The CDR3 here is CATSGLAGRRTGELFF. The CDR3, as DNA: TGTGCCACCAGTGGACTAGCGGGGCGGAGAACCGGGGAGCTGTTTTTT.